This TCR beta chain was identified in a study of CD8+ T cells in alopecia areata. Study-wide results and limits: With patients, TCR sharing proved less clear than in mice, a difference possibly related to HLA.

The CDR3 is 15 amino acids. The trim removed 4 bases at V and 0 bases at J, leaving 5 bases unmatched. The germline gives CDR1 SGHRS, CDR2 YFSETQ. Extracted RNA was reverse transcribed into cDNA, the sequencing template. Clones were read by immunoSEQ multiplex PCR, and TCRdb kept only the in-frame ones, dropping some. The repertoire includes more than 7,000 clones, 55% to 75% of them detected once, and more than 2.5% sits in the top ten. Across several patients, CD4+ cells underwent sorting into CD25+CD127- cells. Isolation of CD4+ and CD8+ T cells from PBMCs was achieved by sorting. The count of this clone is one. Its antigen is still unknown.

The J gene is TRBJ1-1, the V gene TRBV5-1; 8 positions match TRBD1. This TCR was sampled from a human donor with alopecia areata. Sequenced sample: CD4+ Tregs sorted from blood. In DNA, the CDR3 is TGCGCCAGCAGCCCCGGACAGGGAATGAACACTGAAGCTTTCTTT. This encodes CASSPGQGMNTEAFF.